The next 20 T cell receptor beta chains were all read from a single sample in a study of blood T cell repertoires in COVID-19. Method: immunoSEQ multiplex PCR; TCRdb's copy keeps in-frame clones and lacks some. The sample records approximately 380,000 clones, about 85% being singletons. Input material: peripheral blood. These receptors were obtained from a woman aged 18-29 years with acute or convalescent COVID-19.

The CDR3 nucleotides are TGTGCCAGCAGCCGACTGGCCCCGACGTCTAGCTCCTATAATTCACCCCTCCACTTT. Its translation is CASSRLAPTSSSYNSPLHF. The chain joins TRBV14 to TRBJ1-6, with unresolved D. V shed 4 bases and J shed 0 bases, with 19 bases lying between them. Per germline, CDR1 SGHDN and CDR2 FVKESK. The CDR3 extends over 19 amino acids.

This sequence joins TRBV7-2 and TRBJ1-1; 7 nucleotides align to TRBD1. In germline, CDR1 is SGHTA, CDR2 FQGNSA. The CDR3 is 15 amino acids. The V and J ends lost 5 bases and 3 bases, in that order; junction bases with no gene match: 9. The CDR3 here is CASSPKTGRYTEAFF. In DNA, the CDR3 is TGTGCCAGCAGCCCAAAGACAGGGAGGTACACTGAAGCTTTCTTT. The whole variable domain, remainder taken from reference TRBV7-2 and TRBJ1-1, is GAGVSQSPSNKVTEKGKDVELRCDPISGHTALYWYRQSLGQGLEFLIYFQGNSAPDKSGLPSDRFSAERTGGSVSTLTIQRTQQEDSAVYLCASSPKTGRYTEAFFGQGTRLTVV.

The chain links TRBV6-1 to TRBJ2-7; 7 bases are a match to TRBD1. The CDR3 length is 15 residues. CDR1 is MNHNS and CDR2 is SASEGT in the germline V gene. J was trimmed by 2 bases and V by 0 bases; bases with no gene match: 4. Written as DNA, the CDR3 is TGTGCCAGCAGTGAAGCGATCGGGACAGCCTACGAGCAGTACTTC. Translating gives CASSEAIGTAYEQYF.

The chain links TRBV6-1 to TRBJ2-7, with D uncertain. Germline V gives CDR1 MNHNS, CDR2 SASEGT. The CDR3 extends over 13 amino acids. V lost 2 bases and J 0 bases, leaving 5 bases between the germline ends. The CDR3 DNA follows: TGTGCCAGCAGTGAAACAGTCTCCTACGAGCAGTACTTC. Translated: CASSETVSYEQYF.

This rearrangement joins TRBV7-2 to TRBJ1-2; 10 bases map to TRBD1. The germline gives CDR1 SGHTA, CDR2 FQGNSA. V shed 4 bases and J 8 bases; nucleotides not matched to a gene: 10. The CDR3 runs to 15 residues. The chain's CDR3 is CASSSYGTGEKGYTF. The DNA of the CDR3 is TGTGCCAGCAGCTCCTATGGGACAGGGGAAAAGGGCTACACCTTC.

The CDR3 region is CACNRGGQHEQYF. CDR3 sequence (DNA): TGTGCCTGTAACCGGGGGGGCCAACACGAGCAGTACTTC. The chain recombines TRBV30 with TRBJ2-7, with TRBD2 identical over 8 bases. The CDR3 covers 13 residues. V was clipped by 6 bases and J by 5 bases; unmatched bases: 9. In germline, CDR1 is GTSNPN, CDR2 SVGIG (reference sequence). Drawing the rest from reference TRBV30 and TRBJ2-7, the complete variable domain is SQTIHQWPATLVQPVGSPLSLECTVEGTSNPNLYWYRQAAGRGLQLLFYSVGIGQISSEVPQNLSASRPQDRQFILSSKKLLLSDSGFYLCACNRGGQHEQYFGPGTRLTVT.

This clone appeared once. The chain recombines TRBV30 with TRBJ1-4, with a tentative D call TRBD1 (5 bases). Germline CDR1 GTSNPN, CDR2 SVGIG (reference sequence). The V end lost 1 base, the J end lost 5 bases, and 14 bases lay between the germline ends. The CDR3 runs to 15 residues. The CDR3 protein is CAWSAPTGLNEKLFF. DNA of the CDR3: TGTGCCTGGAGTGCCCCGACGGGACTCAATGAAAAACTGTTTTTT.

This clone was observed a handful of times. The J gene is TRBJ1-6, the V gene TRBV7-8; D might be TRBD1 (5 bases). Germline-derived CDR1 and CDR2 are SGHVS and FQNEAQ. This CDR3 is 14 amino acids long. V lost 3 bases and J lost 6, with 9 bases in between. CDR3 in DNA: TGTGCCAGCAGCTTCACAGGATCTAATTCACCCCTCCACTTT. This gives the protein CASSFTGSNSPLHF. Based on the CDR3 plus reference TRBV7-8 and TRBJ1-6, the full variable domain is GAGVSQSPRYKVAKRGQDVALRCDPISGHVSLFWYQQALGQGPEFLTYFQNEAQLDKSGLPSDRFFAERPEGSVSTLKIQRTQQEDSAVYLCASSFTGSNSPLHFGNGTRLTVT.

V usage is TRBV6-5 and J usage is TRBJ2-3; 11 positions agree with TRBD2. Germline assignment: CDR1 MNHEY and CDR2 SVGAGI. This CDR3 spans 15 amino acids. V dropped 8 bases and J dropped 3; count of bases not matched to a gene: 7. DNA of the CDR3: TGTGCCAGCCCCGGGACTAGCGGAGGGACAGATACGCAGTATTTT. This translates into CASPGTSGGTDTQYF.

The chain recombines TRBV5-1 with TRBJ2-7; 8 bases align to TRBD1. Germline-derived CDR1 and CDR2 are SGHRS and YFSETQ. This CDR3 comprises 16 residues. V lost 4 bases, J lost 5 bases, and 14 bases stayed unmatched. The CDR3, as DNA: TGCGCCAGCAGCGTGGGGACAGGTACGACTCGAGACGAGCAGTACTTC. It encodes CASSVGTGTTRDEQYF.

This chain uses TRBV19 with TRBJ1-2; perhaps TRBD1 as D (5 bases). The V gene lost 7 bases and the J gene lost 4 bases, with 13 bases spanning the gap. Germline V gene sequence: CDR1 LNHDA, CDR2 SQIVND (reference sequence). The CDR3 consists of 13 residues. The CDR3 DNA follows: TGTGCCAGTAACCCGACAGACCTCTATGGCTACACCTTC. It translates to CASNPTDLYGYTF. The entire variable domain, with the rest obtained from reference TRBV19 and TRBJ1-2, is as follows: DGGITQSPKYLFRKEGQNVTLSCEQNLNHDAMYWYRQDPGQGLRLIYYSQIVNDFQKGDIAEGYSVSREKKESFPLTVTSAQKNPTAFYLCASNPTDLYGYTFGSGTRLTVV.

The chain is built from TRBV9 and TRBJ2-5, with 8 bases that match TRBD2. The V and J ends lost 2 bases and 0 bases, in that order; junction bases with no gene match: 3. Germline V lookup: CDR1 SGDLS, CDR2 YYNGEE. CDR3 length: 15 amino acids. This CDR3 is CASSVSGVHQETQYF. The CDR3 coding sequence is TGTGCCAGCAGCGTTAGCGGGGTCCACCAAGAGACCCAGTACTTC.

The chain carries TRBV25-1 and TRBJ1-2; D perhaps matches TRBD1 (5 bases). The CDR3 totals 16 residues. The V gene lost 4 bases and the J gene lost 4 bases, with 19 bases spanning the gap. The germline gives CDR1 MGHDK, CDR2 SYGVNS. CDR3 coding DNA: TGTGCCAGCAGTGGAAGCACAGGATGGGGCTCCTATGGCTACACCTTC. Protein: CASSGSTGWGSYGYTF.

The chain carries TRBV5-1 and TRBJ2-5, with D possibly being TRBD2 (6 bases). This CDR3 has 14 residues. Trimming shortened V by 0 bases and J by 1 base, and 7 bases separated the two germline ends. CDR1 and CDR2 from the germline V gene are SGHRS and YFSETQ. The CDR3 sequence is CASSLVGGQETQYF. In nucleotides, the CDR3 is TGCGCCAGCAGCTTGGTCGGGGGCCAAGAGACCCAGTACTTC. The full variable domain, its missing parts supplied by reference TRBV5-1 and TRBJ2-5, is KAGVTQTPRYLIKTRGQQVTLSCSPISGHRSVSWYQQTPGQGLQFLFEYFSETQRNKGNFPGRFSGRQFSNSRSEMNVSTLELGDSALYLCASSLVGGQETQYFGPGTRLLVL.

This rearrangement joins TRBV7-9 to TRBJ1-6; 8 positions agree with TRBD1. Germline loops: CDR1 SEHNR, CDR2 FQNEAQ (reference sequence). The CDR3 sequence is 12 residues long. The junction had 5 bases not matched to a gene; V was cut back by 7 bases and J by 12 bases. CDR3 DNA: TGTGCCAGCACCCTGGACAGGGTACCCCTCCACTTT. Protein sequence: CASTLDRVPLHF.

The V and J genes are TRBV13 and TRBJ2-1; weak D call: TRBD2 (7 bases). The CDR3 runs to 16 residues. Trimming left V 5 bases short and J 0 bases short, with 14 bases between. CDR1 PRHDT and CDR2 FYEKMQ come from the germline V gene (reference sequence). CDR3 nucleotides: TGTGCCAGCAGCAGGGGGGGCGGGGCCTCCTACAATGAGCAGTTCTTC. Protein sequence: CASSRGGGASYNEQFF.

The chain is built from TRBV6-5 and TRBJ2-1, with TRBD1 matching over 8 bases. This CDR3 contains 13 residues. CDR1 and CDR2 from the germline V gene are MNHEY and SVGAGI. Trimming removed 3 bases from V and 6 bases from J; junction bases left unmatched: 1. CDR3 loop: CASSYGTGNEQFF. The CDR3 DNA follows: TGTGCCAGCAGTTATGGGACAGGCAATGAGCAGTTCTTC.

V and J are TRBV5-5 and TRBJ2-1; D ambiguous. The CDR3 has 15 residues. Germline lookup yields CDR1 SGHKS and CDR2 YYEKEE (reference sequence). Trimming shortened V by 6 bases and J by 5 bases, and 18 bases separated the two germline ends. Here the CDR3 reads CASTFARKANNEQFF. The CDR3 DNA is TGTGCCAGCACCTTTGCCAGGAAAGCTAACAATGAGCAGTTCTTC.

CDR3 sequence (DNA): TGTGCCAGCAGTTACTCGGGACTGATGACCTACGAGCAGTACTTC. Amino acids: CASSYSGLMTYEQYF. The chain uses TRBV6-5 and TRBJ2-7, with D perhaps TRBD2 (6 bases). With 0 bases removed from V and 2 bases from J, the gap between germline ends came to 11 bases. The CDR3 spans 15 residues. CDR1 is MNHEY, CDR2 SVGAGI, per germline.

The chain is built from TRBV14 and TRBJ2-6; 8 positions agree with TRBD2. From germline, CDR1 is SGHDN and CDR2 FVKESK. This CDR3 has 19 residues. The ends lost 0 bases at V and 0 bases at J; junction bases unmatched: 7. The CDR3 coding sequence is TGTGCCAGCAGCCAAGATTCCCCCGGGAGGGCCTCTGGGGCCAACGTCCTGACTTTC. Protein sequence: CASSQDSPGRASGANVLTF.